The text below deals with one T cell receptor (beta chain). The data originate from a study of T-cell memory formation after mild COVID-19. TCRdb re-derived calls from the 5' RACE reads in MiXCR, one entry per CDR3 protein. The sample has around 500,000 distinct CDR3 sequences; 15% to 20% are singletons. The CDR3 has 13 residues. CDR1 is SQVTM and CDR2 is ANQGSEA in the germline V gene. J lost 7 bases, V lost 7 bases, and 11 bases had no gene match. This sequence originates from an adult woman who had mild COVID-19 (a few samples of this study predate the infection). Cell type and time point are not known. Sequenced material: PBMCs or a T cell subset sorted from them (not recorded which). The chain carries TRBV29-1 and TRBJ2-7, with 9 bases matching TRBD1. CDR3 sequence reads: CSAAGTGLWEQYF. CDR3 in DNA: TGCAGCGCCGCGGGGACAGGGCTTTGGGAGCAGTACTTC.